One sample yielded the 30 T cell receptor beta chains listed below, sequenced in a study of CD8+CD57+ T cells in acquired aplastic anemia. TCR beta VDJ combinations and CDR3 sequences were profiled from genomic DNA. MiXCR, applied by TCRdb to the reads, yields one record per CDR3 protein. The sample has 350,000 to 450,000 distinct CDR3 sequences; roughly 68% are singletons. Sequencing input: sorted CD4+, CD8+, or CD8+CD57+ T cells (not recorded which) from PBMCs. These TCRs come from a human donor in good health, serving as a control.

The CDR3 here is CASSYPVGTDTEYYF. Written as DNA, the CDR3 is TGTGCCAGCAGCTACCCTGTCGGCACAGATACGGAGTATTACTTC. This sequence joins TRBV7-9 and TRBJ2-7; the D is unclear. V was trimmed by 4 bases and J by 13 bases, leaving 26 bases between them. Germline assignment: CDR1 SEHNR and CDR2 FQNEAQ (reference sequence). CDR3 length: 15 amino acids.

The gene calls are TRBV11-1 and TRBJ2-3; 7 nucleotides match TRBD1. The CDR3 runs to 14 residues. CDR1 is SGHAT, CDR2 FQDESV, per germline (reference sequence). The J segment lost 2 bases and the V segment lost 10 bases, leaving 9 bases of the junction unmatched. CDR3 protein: CATEPQGNTDTQYF. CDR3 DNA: TGTGCCACCGAACCACAGGGGAACACAGATACGCAGTATTTT. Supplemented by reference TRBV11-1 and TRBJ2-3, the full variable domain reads EAEVAQSPRYKITEKSQAVAFWCDPISGHATLYWYRQILGQGPELLVQFQDESVVDDSQLPKDRFSAERLKGVDSTLKIQPAELGDSAMYLCATEPQGNTDTQYFGPGTRLTVL.

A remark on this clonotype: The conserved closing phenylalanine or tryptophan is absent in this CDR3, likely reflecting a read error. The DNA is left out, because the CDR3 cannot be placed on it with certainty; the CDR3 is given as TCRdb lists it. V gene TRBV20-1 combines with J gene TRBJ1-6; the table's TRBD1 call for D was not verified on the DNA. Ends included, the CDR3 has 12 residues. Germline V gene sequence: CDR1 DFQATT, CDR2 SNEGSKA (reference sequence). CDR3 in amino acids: CSAGQGDSPPHV.

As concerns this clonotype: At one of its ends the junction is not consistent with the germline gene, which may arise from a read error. In nucleotides, the CDR3 is TGTGCCACCAAAGCGGACAGAAGCTCCTACAATGGGCAGTTCTTC. This translates into CATKADRSSYNGQFF. V and J are TRBV10-3 and TRBJ2-1, with D tentatively TRBD1 (6 bases). The CDR3 runs to 15 residues. Looked up from germline, CDR1 is ENHRY and CDR2 is SYGVKD.

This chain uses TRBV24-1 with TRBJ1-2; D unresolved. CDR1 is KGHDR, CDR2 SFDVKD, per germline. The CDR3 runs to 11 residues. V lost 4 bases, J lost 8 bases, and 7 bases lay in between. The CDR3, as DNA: TGTGCCACCAGTGAACCGGGGGGCTACACCTTC. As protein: CATSEPGGYTF.

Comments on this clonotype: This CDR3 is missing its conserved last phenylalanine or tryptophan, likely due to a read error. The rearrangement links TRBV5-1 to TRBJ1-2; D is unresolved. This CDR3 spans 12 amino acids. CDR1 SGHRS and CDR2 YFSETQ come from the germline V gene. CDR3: CASSVDQAGYTL. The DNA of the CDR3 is TGTGCCAGCAGCGTTGATCAGGCTGGCTACACCCTC.

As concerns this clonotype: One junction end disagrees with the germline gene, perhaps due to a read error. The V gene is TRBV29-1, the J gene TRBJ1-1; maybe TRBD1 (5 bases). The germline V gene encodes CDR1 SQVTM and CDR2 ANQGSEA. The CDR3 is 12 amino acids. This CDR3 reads CSAGGGRTGDIF. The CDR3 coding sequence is TGCAGCGCAGGCGGGGGGAGGACTGGCGATATCTTC.

The CDR3 protein is CASRVRGATTYGTQYF. The CDR3 DNA reads as TGTGCCAGCAGGGTGAGGGGGGCCACCACCTATGGGACCCAGTACTTC. V gene TRBV7-9 combines with J gene TRBJ2-5; D possibly matches TRBD1 or TRBD2 (6 bases each). Germline V gene data show CDR1 as SEHNR and CDR2 as FQNEAQ (reference sequence). Trimming stripped 6 bases from V and 7 bases from J, with 24 bases between. The CDR3 spans 16 residues. Supplemented by reference TRBV7-9 and TRBJ2-5, the full variable domain reads DTGVSQNPRHKITKRGQNVTFRCDPISEHNRLYWYRQTLGQGPEFLTYFQNEAQLEKSRLLSDRFSAERPKGSFSTLEIQRTEQGDSAMYLCASRVRGATTYGTQYFGPGTRLLVL.

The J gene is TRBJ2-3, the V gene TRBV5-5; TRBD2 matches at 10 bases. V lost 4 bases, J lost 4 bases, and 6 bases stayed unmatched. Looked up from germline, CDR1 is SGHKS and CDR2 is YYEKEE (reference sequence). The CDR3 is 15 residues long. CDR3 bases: TGTGCCAGCAGCCGAGCGGGAGGGGTAGCAGATACGCAGTATTTT. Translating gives CASSRAGGVADTQYF.

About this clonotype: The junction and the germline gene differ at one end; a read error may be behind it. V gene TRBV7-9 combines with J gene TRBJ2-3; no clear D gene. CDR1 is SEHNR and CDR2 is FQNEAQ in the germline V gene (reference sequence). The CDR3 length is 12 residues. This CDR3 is CASSFSLDRQYF. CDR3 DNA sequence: TGTGCCAGCAGCTTTAGCCTGGATAGGCAGTATTTT. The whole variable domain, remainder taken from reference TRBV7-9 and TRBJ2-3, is DTGVSQNPRHKITKRGQNVTFRCDPISEHNRLYWYRQTLGQGPEFLTYFQNEAQLEKSRLLSDRFSAERPKGSFSTLEIQRTEQGDSAMYLCASSFSLDRQYFGPGTRLTVL.

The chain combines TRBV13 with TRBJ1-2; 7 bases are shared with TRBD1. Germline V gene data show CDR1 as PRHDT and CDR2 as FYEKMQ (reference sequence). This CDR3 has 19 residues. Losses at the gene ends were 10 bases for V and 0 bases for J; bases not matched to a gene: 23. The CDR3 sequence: CAISFTQDRLAETNYGYTF. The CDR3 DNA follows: TGTGCCATCAGTTTTACACAGGACAGGTTAGCCGAAACTAACTATGGCTACACCTTC. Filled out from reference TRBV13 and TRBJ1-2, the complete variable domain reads AAGVIQSPRHLIKEKRETATLKCYPIPRHDTVYWYQQGPGQDPQFLISFYEKMQSDKGSIPDRFSAQQFSDYHSELNMSSLELGDSALYFCAISFTQDRLAETNYGYTFGSGTRLTVV.

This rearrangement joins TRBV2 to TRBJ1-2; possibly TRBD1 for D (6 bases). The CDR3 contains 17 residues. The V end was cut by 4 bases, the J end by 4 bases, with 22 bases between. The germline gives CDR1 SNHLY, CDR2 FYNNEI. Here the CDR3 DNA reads TGTGCCAGCAGTGCAGTACCGCCAGGACAGCAAATCTATGGCTACACCTTC. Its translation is CASSAVPPGQQIYGYTF.

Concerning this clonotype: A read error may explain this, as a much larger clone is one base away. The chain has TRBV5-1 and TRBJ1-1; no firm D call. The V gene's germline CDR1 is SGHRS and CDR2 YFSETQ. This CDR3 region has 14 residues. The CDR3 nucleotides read TGTGCCTGGAGTATAGGGCCGCTAAACACTGAAGCTTTCTTT. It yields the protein CAWSIGPLNTEAFF.

The CDR3 sequence is CASSLQGDMNTEAFF. The CDR3 DNA is TGTGCCAGCAGCCTCCAGGGGGACATGAACACTGAAGCTTTCTTT. The chain carries TRBV5-5 and TRBJ1-1; 7 bases fit TRBD1. V lost 4 bases to trimming and J lost 0 bases; unmatched junction nucleotides: 6. CDR1 and CDR2 from the germline V gene are SGHKS and YYEKEE (reference sequence). This CDR3 has 15 residues.

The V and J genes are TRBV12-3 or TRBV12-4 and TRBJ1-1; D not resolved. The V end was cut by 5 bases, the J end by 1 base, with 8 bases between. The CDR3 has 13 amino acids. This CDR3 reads CASSVSSNTEAFF. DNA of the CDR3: TGTGCCAGCAGTGTAAGTTCGAACACTGAAGCTTTCTTT.

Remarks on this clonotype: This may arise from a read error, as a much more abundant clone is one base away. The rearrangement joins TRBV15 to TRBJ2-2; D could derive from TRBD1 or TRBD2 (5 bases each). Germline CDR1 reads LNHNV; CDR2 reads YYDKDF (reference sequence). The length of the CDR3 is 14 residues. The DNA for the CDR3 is TGTGCCAGCAGCTTTCGTCAGGGCCTCGGGGCGCTGTTTTTT. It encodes CASSFRQGLGALFF.

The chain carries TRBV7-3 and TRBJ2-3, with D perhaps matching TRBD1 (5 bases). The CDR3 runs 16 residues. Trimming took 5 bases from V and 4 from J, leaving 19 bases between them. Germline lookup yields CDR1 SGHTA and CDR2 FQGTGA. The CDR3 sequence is CASSPQAGKGSDTQYF. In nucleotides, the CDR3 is TGTGCCAGCAGCCCCCAGGCTGGCAAGGGGTCAGATACGCAGTATTTT.

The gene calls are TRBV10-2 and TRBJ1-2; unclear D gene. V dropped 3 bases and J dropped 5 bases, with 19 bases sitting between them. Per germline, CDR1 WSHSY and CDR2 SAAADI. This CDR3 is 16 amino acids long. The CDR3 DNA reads TGCGCCAGCAGTGACGGCCGTACCCCCCTTCGGTATGGCTACACCTTC. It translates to CASSDGRTPLRYGYTF.

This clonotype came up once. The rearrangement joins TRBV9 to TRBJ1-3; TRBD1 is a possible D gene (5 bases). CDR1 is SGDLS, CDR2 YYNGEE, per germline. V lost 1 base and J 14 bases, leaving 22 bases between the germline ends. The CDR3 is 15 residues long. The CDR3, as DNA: TGTGCCAGCAGCGTAAGGAGGGGTGAGACCCACTACTTATATTTT. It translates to CASSVRRGETHYLYF.

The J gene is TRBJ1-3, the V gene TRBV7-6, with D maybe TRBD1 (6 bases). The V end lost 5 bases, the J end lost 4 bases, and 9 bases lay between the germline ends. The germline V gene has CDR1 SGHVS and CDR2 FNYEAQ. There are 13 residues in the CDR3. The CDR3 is CASSNREGNTIYF. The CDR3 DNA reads TGTGCCAGCAGCAACAGGGAAGGAAACACCATATATTTT.

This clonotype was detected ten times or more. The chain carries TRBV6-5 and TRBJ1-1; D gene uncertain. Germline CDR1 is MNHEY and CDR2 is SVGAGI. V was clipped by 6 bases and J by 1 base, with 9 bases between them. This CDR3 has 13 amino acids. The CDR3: CASRFQENTEAFF. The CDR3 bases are TGTGCCAGCAGATTCCAGGAGAACACTGAAGCTTTCTTT.

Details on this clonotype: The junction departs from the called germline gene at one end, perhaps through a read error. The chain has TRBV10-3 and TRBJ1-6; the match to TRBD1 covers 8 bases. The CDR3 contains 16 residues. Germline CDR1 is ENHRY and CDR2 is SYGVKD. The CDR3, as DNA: TGTGCCAGCAGTTACTTCGCTTTGACAGGGGTATCACCCCTCCACTTT. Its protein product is CASSYFALTGVSPLHF.

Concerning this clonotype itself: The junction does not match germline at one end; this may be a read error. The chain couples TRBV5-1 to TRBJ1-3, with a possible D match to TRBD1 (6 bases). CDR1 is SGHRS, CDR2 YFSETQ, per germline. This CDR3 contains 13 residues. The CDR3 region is CASGLGGVDYIYF. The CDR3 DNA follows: TGCGCCAGCGGCTTGGGGGGCGTGGACTACATATATTTT.

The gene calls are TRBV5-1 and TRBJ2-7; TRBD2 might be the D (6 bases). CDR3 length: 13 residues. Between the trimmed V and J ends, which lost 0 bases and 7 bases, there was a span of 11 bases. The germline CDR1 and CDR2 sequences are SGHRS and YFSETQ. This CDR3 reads CASSLGDFQEQYF. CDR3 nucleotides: TGCGCCAGCAGCTTGGGGGACTTCCAAGAGCAGTACTTC.

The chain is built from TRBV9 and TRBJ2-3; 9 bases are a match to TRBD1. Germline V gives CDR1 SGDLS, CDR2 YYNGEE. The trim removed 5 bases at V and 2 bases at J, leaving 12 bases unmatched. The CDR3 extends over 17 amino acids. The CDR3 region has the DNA TGTGCCAGCAGTGCGGGGACAGGGCTTGGGGACACAGATACGCAGTATTTT. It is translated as CASSAGTGLGDTDTQYF.

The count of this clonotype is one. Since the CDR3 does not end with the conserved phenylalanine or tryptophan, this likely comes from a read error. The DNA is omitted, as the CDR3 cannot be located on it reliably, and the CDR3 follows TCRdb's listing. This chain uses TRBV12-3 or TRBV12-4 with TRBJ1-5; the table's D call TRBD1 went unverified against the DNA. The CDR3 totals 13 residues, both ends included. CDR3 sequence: CASSIKLDRTEAD.

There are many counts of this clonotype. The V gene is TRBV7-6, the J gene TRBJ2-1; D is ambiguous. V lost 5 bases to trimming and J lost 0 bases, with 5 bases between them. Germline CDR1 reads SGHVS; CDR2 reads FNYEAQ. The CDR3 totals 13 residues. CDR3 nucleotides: TGTGCCAGCAGCCAAAGCTCCTACAATGAGCAGTTCTTC. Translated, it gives CASSQSSYNEQFF.

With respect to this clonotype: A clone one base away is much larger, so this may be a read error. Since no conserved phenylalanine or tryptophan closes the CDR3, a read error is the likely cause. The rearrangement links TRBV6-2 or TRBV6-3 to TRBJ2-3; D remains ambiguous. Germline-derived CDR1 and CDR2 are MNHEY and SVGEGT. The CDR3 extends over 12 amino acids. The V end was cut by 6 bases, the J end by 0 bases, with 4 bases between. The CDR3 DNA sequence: TGTGCCAGCAGGGCTAGCACAGATACGCAGTATTCT. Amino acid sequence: CASRASTDTQYS.

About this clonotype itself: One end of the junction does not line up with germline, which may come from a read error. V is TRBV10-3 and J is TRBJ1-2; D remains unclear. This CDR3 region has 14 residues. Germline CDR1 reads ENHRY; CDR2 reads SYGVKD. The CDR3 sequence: CASSPHGNGYGYTF. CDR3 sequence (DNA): TGTGCCAGCAGTCCGCACGGAAACGGCTATGGCTACACCTTC.

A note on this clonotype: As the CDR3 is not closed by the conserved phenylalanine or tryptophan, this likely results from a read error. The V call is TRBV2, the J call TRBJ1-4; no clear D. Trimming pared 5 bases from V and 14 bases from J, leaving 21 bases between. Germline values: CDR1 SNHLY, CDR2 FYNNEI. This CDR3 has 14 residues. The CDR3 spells CASSHTAANEQLFY. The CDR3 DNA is TGTGCCAGCAGTCATACCGCTGCGAATGAACAGCTGTTTTAT.